This T cell receptor (beta chain) was identified in a study of blood T cell repertoires in COVID-19. As for the study in general: Acute-phase and convalescent COVID-19 samples originated in the United States, Italy and Spain. T cells, B-cell-depleted T cells, or PBMCs supplied cDNA or gDNA.

In the source study's methods: Using reference gene primer amplification, nucleated cell counts were estimated. Using immunoSEQ multiplex PCR, the repertoire was profiled, and TCRdb retains in-frame clones only, with some absent. For V, J and clone size, that table is used; D and trimming come from the DNA. The sample holds just under 50,000 clones, roughly 83% seen once. Germline lookup yields CDR1 SEHNR and CDR2 FQNEAQ (reference sequence). The CDR3 is made up of 14 amino acids. Trimming removed 1 base from V and 4 bases from J; junction bases left unmatched: 3. The sequencing input was peripheral blood. The chain has TRBV7-9 and TRBJ2-7; TRBD2 matches 8 bases. The sequence derives from a human donor in a cohort sampled during active COVID-19. The CDR3 DNA reads TGTGCCAGCAGCTTAGGAGGACTAGCTTACGAGCAGTACTTC. This gives the protein CASSLGGLAYEQYF.